The source of this T cell receptor (beta chain) is a study of glioma-infiltrating T cells. Whole-study results and caveats: Tissue-blood divergence was below expectation in non-neoplastic patients, above in gliomas.

The iRepertoire nested amplicon-rescue multiplex PCR amplified TCR alpha and beta CDR3s from RNA. One-step reverse transcription and amplification started from roughly 100-400 ng of tissue mRNA or PBMC total RNA. TCRdb used MiXCR to reprocess the multiplex PCR reads, holding one entry per CDR3 protein. The sample has about 130,000 distinct CDR3 sequences, roughly 25% seen once; the top ten hold 12% to 15%. CDR3 size: 13 residues. From germline, CDR1 is ENHRY and CDR2 SYGVKD. Trimming cost V 8 bases and J 5 bases; bases outside gene matches: 7. On this clonotype: Antigen unknown. A much bigger clone sits one base away, suggesting this may be a read error.

V gene TRBV10-3 combines with J gene TRBJ2-3; 7 nucleotides match TRBD2. Source material: glioma tissue, nonneoplastic brain tissue, or PBMCs (not recorded which). The source is a human donor with low-grade glioma or glioblastoma, undergoing nonglioma brain surgery, or in good health (not recorded which). The CDR3 coding sequence is TGTGCCATCGGACTAGGGGCTGAAGATACGCAGTATTTT. This sequence encodes CAIGLGAEDTQYF.